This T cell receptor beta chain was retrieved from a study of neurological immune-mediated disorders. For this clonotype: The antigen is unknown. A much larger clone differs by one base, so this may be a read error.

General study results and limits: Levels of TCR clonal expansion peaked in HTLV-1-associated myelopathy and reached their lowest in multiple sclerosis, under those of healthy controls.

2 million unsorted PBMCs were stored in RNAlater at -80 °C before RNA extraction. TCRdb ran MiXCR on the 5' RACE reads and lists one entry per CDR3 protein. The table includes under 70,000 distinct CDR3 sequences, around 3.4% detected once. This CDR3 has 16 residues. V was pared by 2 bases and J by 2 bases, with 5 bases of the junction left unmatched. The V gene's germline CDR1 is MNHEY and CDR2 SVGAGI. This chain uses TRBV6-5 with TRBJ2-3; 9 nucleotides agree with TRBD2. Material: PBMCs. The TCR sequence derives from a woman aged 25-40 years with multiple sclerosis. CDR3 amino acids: CASSYGREGTTDTQYF. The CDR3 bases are TGTGCCAGCAGTTACGGGCGGGAGGGGACCACAGATACGCAGTATTTT.